The clone carrying this TCR beta chain was seen many times. These data belong to a study of low-dose radiotherapy and immunotherapy resistance in tumors. Across the whole study: Each patient was administered nivolumab intravenously at 240 mg, which was a flat dose, every two weeks, along with intravenous ipilimumab at 1 mg/kg every six weeks.

Germline-derived CDR1 and CDR2 are DFQATT and SNEGSKA (reference sequence). Trimming cost V 3 bases and J 12 bases; bases outside gene matches: 6. The CDR3 spans 12 residues. Time point in this sample: after trial treatment. Treatment indicated: LDRT plus nivolumab, ipilimumab, low-dose cyclophosphamide and aspirin (RACIN trial). With TRAV- and TRBV-specific primers, first-strand cDNA was made, covering the alpha and beta chains. Amplification, which lasted roughly 20 PCR cycles, used a constant-region primer and V-primer adapter to amplify TCRs. TCRdb recomputed calls from the reads with MiXCR, one row per CDR3 protein. The sample records approximately 100,000 distinct CDR3 sequences, less than 25% being singletons.

The specimen comprised PBMCs, sampled after low-dose radiotherapy plus immunotherapy. The receptor's source is a male donor with prostate cancer. The V and J genes are TRBV20-1 and TRBJ2-1, with TRBD1 matching 9 bases. CDR3 region: CSASRTGAGQFF. DNA of the CDR3: TGCAGTGCTAGCAGGACAGGGGCCGGGCAGTTCTTC.